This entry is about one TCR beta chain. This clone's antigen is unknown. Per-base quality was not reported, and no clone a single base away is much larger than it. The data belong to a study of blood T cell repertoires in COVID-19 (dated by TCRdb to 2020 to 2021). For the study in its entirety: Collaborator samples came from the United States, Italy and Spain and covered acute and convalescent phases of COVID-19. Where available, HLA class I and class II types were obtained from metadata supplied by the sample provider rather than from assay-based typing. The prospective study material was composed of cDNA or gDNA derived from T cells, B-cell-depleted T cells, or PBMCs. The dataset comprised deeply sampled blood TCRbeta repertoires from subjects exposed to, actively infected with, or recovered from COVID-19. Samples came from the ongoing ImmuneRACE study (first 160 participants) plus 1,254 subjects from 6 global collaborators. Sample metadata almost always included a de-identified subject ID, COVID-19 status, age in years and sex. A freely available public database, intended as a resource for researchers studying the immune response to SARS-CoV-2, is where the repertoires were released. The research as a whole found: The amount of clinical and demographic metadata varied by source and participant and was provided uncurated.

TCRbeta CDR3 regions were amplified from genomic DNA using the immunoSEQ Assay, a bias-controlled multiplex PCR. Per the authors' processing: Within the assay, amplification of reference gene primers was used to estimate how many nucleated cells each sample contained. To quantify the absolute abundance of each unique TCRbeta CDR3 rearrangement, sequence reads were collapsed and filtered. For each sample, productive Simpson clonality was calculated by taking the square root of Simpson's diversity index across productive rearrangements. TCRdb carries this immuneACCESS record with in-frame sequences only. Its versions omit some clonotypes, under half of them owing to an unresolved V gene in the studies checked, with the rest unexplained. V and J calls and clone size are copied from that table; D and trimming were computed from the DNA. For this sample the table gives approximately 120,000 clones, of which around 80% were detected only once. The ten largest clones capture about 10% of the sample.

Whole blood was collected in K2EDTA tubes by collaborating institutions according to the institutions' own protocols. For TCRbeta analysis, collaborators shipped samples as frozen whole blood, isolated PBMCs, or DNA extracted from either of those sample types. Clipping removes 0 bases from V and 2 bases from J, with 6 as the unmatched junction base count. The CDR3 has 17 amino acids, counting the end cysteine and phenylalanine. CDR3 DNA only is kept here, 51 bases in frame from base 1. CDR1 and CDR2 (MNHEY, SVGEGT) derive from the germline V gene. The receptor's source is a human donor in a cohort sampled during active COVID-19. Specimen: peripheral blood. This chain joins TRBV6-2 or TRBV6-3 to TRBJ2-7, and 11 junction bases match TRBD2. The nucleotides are TGTGCCAGCAGTTACTCGGAGACTAGCGGGGAAGCCTACGAGCAGTACTTC. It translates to CASSYSETSGEAYEQYF.